Here is one TCR beta chain with its context. Its antigen remains undetermined. The input lacks base qualities; no much larger clone sits a single base away. The immunoSEQ Assay, a bias-controlled multiplex PCR, was used to amplify TCRbeta CDR3 regions from genomic DNA. Processing in the source paper ran as follows. Nucleated cell counts per sample were estimated from amplification of reference gene primers within the assay. Sequence reads were collapsed and filtered to measure the absolute abundance of every unique TCRbeta CDR3 rearrangement. For each sample, productive Simpson clonality was calculated as the square root of Simpson's diversity index across productive rearrangements. Entries here come from immuneACCESS through TCRdb and include only in-frame sequences with V and J called. Some clones fail to appear in such tables; in the studies checked, an unresolved V gene covers under half of the shortfall, and the cause of the remainder is unknown. The V and J calls and clone size are taken from that table; D and trimming were inferred from the DNA. Across this sample there are about 250,000 clones, with around 89% seen only once. Around 0.84% of the sample is held by the ten biggest clonotypes.

Inclusive of the bounding cysteine and phenylalanine, the CDR3 is 16 residues long. Kept here is only the CDR3 DNA, which spans 48 bases and is read in frame from base 1. CDR1 and CDR2, looked up from the germline V gene (reference sequence), are SEHNR and FQNEAQ. The germline V end is reduced by 3 bases and the J end by 8 bases; junction bases left unmatched: 12. The collaborating institutions used their own protocols to collect whole blood in K2EDTA tubes. For TCRbeta analysis, collaborators shipped samples in one of three forms: frozen whole blood, isolated PBMCs, or DNA extracted from either of those sample types. The sample originates from a study of blood T cell repertoires in COVID-19 (dated by TCRdb to about 2020). Regarding the complete study: Samples from collaborators originated in the United States, Italy and Spain and spanned both the acute and convalescent phases of COVID-19. Subjects who had been exposed to COVID-19, were actively infected with it, or had recovered from it provided the deeply sampled blood TCRbeta repertoires that made up the dataset. HLA class I and class II types, where available, came from metadata supplied by the sample provider rather than from assay-based typing. The prospective study material was composed of cDNA or gDNA derived from T cells, B-cell-depleted T cells, or PBMCs. Samples were obtained from the ongoing ImmuneRACE study (first 160 participants) and from 1,000 to 1,500 subjects provided by 6 global collaborators. Nearly every sample came with metadata listing a de-identified subject ID, COVID-19 status, age in years and sex. A freely available public database, intended as a resource for researchers studying the immune response to SARS-CoV-2, is where the repertoires were released. Overall study results and their limits: The amount of clinical and demographic metadata varied by source and participant and was provided uncurated.

The sample taken for sequencing was peripheral blood. The sequence derives from a man aged 25-40 years with acute or convalescent COVID-19. The V and J segments used are TRBV7-9 and TRBJ2-1, with TRBD2 matching 8 junction bases. The sequence in DNA is TGTGCCAGCAGCTTCGCGAGTAGCGGGATATACTATGAGCAGTTCTTC. Its product reads: CASSFASSGIYYEQFF.